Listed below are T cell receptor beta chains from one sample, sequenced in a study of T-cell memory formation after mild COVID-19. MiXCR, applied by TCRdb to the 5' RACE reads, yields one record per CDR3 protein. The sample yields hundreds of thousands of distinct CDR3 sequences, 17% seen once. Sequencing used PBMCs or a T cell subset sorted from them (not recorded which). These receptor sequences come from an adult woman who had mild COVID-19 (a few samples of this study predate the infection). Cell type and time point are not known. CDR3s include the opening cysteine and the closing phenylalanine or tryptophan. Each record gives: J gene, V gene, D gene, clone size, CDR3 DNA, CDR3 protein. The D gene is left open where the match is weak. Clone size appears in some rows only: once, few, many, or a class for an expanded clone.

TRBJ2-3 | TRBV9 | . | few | TGTGCCAGCAGCGTAGCGGTAAGCACAGATACGCAGTATTTT | CASSVAVSTDTQYF
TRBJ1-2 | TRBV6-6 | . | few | TGTGCCAGCAGCCCCGGGGCTGCCGATAGCTATGGCTACACCTTC | CASSPGAADSYGYTF
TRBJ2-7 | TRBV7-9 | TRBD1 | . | TGTGCCAGCAGCTTCGACAGGGGAACCCCCTACGAGCAGTACTTC | CASSFDRGTPYEQYF
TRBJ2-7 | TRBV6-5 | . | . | TGTGCCAGCAGTTACGGAGTAGGCTCCTACGAGCAGTACTTC | CASSYGVGSYEQYF
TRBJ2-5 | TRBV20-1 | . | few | TGCAGTGCTAGTAGGGGGCCCTTACTAGCCGGGGGTCAAGAGACCCAGTACTTC | CSASRGPLLAGGQETQYF
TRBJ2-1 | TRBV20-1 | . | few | TGCAGTGCTAGGACGGAGGGCCTCTCCTACAATGAGCAGTTCTTC | CSARTEGLSYNEQFF
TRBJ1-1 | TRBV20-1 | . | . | TGCAGTGCCCACACGGGATTGGGGACTGAAGCTTTCTTT | CSAHTGLGTEAFF
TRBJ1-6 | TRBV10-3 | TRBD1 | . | TGTGCCACCCAAGGGTTGGGTGGGGGACAGATTAATTCACCCCTCCACTTT | CATQGLGGGQINSPLHF
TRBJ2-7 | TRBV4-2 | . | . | TGTGCCAGCAGCCAAGACTGGATCTACGAGCAGTACTTC | CASSQDWIYEQYF
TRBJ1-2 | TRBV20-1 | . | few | TGCAGTGCGACACAGGAGAACTATGGCTACACCTTC | CSATQENYGYTF
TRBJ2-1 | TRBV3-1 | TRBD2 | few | TGTGCCAGCAGCCAAACTAGCGGGAGTGGAAATGAGCAGTTCTTC | CASSQTSGSGNEQFF
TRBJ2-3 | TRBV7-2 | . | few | TGTGCCAGCAGCTTAGAGGCCACCAGAGATACGCAGTATTTT | CASSLEATRDTQYF
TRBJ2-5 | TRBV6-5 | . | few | TGTGCCAGCAGTTACCCTGAGGACGGGTGGGAGACCCAGTACTTC | CASSYPEDGWETQYF
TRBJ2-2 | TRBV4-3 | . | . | TGCGCCAGCAGCCAAGTGGAGGGGGTCCCCACCGGGGAGCTGTTTTTT | CASSQVEGVPTGELFF
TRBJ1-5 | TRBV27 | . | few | TGTGCCAGCAGTTTAAGACCGATGCGCAATCAGCCCCAGCATTTT | CASSLRPMRNQPQHF
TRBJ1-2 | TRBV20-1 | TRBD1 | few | TGCAGTGCTAGTTTGCAGGGGGGATATGGCTACACCTTC | CSASLQGGYGYTF
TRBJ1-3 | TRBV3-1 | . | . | TGTGCCAGCAGCCAAGGCAGGGGAAACACCATATATTTT | CASSQGRGNTIYF
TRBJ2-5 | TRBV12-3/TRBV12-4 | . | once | TGTGCCAGCCGACGGGAGCGGGACCAAGAGACCCAGTACTTC | CASRRERDQETQYF
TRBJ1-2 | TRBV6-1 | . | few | TGTGCCAGCAGTGCCTCCTCCACAGTGAACTATGGCTACACCTTC | CASSASSTVNYGYTF
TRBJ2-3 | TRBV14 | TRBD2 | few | TGTGCCAGCAGCCAAGACCCACTAGCGGGATACACAGATACGCAGTATTTT | CASSQDPLAGYTDTQYF
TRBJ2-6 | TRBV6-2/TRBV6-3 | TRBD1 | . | TGTGCCAGCAGTTACCTCCGGACAGGACGATCTGGGGCCAACGTCCTGACTTTC | CASSYLRTGRSGANVLTF
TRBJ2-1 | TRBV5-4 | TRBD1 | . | TGTGCCAGCAGTACGAGGGGAAAGACAGGGTCCCGCCGGAATGAGCAGTTCTTC | CASSTRGKTGSRRNEQFF
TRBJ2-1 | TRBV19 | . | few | TGTGCCAGTAGTATACCTTTGAGCTCCTACAATGAGCAGTTCTTC | CASSIPLSSYNEQFF
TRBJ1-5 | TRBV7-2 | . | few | TGTGCCAGCAGCTTTTGGGACCAGCCCCAGCATTTT | CASSFWDQPQHF
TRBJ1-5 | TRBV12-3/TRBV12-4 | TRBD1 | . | TGTGCCAGCAGTTCGGCCGGGACAGGGCCCAATCAGCCCCAGCATTTT | CASSSAGTGPNQPQHF
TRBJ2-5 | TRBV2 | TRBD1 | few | TGTGCCAGCAGTGAAGTTGGGACAGGGGGACAAGAGACCCAGTACTTC | CASSEVGTGGQETQYF
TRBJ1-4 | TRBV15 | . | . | TGTGCCACCAGCAGAGGACAGAATGAAAAACTGTTTTTT | CATSRGQNEKLFF
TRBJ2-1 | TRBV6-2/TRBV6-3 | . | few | TGTGCCAGCAGGGCGCCCCCCGATCCCGTTAATGAGCAGTTCTTC | CASRAPPDPVNEQFF